Reported below is one T cell receptor beta chain. Profiling relied on immunoSEQ multiplex PCR, and the TCRdb table lists in-frame clones only, not all of them. The table lists tens of thousands of clones, 85% to 95% of them singletons. The data derive from a study of technical replicates of blood from a handful of donors. V dropped 3 bases and J dropped 6; count of bases not matched to a gene: 6. The germline V gene has CDR1 SGHRS and CDR2 YFSETQ. This CDR3 contains 15 residues. The sample was T cells isolated from PBMCs. The TCR comes from a human donor in good health. The chain joins TRBV5-1 to TRBJ1-2; 12 bases match TRBD1. CDR3 nucleotides: TGCGCCAGCAGCTCCGTGGGACAGGGGGCTGATGGCTACACCTTC. Protein product: CASSSVGQGADGYTF.